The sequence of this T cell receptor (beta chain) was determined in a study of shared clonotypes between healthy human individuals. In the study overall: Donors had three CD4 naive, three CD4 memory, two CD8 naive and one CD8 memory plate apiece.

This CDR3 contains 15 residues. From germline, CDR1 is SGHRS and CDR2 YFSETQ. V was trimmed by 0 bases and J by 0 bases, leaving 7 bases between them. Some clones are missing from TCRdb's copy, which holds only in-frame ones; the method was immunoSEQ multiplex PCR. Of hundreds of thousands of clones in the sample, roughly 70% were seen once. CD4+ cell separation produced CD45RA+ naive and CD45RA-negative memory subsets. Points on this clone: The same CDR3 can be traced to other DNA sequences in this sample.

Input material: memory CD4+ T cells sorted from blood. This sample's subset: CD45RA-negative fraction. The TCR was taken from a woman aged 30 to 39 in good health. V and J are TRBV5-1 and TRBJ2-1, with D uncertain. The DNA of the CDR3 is TGCGCCAGCAGCTTGGATACGGTCTCCTACAATGAGCAGTTCTTC. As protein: CASSLDTVSYNEQFF.